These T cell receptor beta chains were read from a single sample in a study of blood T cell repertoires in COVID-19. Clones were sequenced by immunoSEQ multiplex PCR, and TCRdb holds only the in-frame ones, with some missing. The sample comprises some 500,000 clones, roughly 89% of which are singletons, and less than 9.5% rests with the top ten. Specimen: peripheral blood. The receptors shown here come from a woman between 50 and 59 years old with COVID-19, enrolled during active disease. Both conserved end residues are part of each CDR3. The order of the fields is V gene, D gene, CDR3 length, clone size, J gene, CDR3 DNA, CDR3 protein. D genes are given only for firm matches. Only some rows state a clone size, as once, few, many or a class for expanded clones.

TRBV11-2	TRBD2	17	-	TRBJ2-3	TGTGCCAGCAGCAACCAAGCGGGGGGTATGGGTAAGGATACGCAGTATTTT	CASSNQAGGMGKDTQYF
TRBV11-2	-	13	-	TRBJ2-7	TGTGCCAGCAGCATACAGGGATCCTACGAGCAGTACTTC	CASSIQGSYEQYF
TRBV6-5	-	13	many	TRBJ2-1	TGTGCCGGACGGGACACACAATACAATGAGCAGTTCTTC	CAGRDTQYNEQFF
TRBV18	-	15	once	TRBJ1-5	TGTGCCAGCTCACCGACGGGGGATAGCAATCAGCCCCAGCATTTT	CASSPTGDSNQPQHF
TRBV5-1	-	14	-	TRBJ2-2	TGCGCCAGCAGCTCAAACCTAGGTGTCGGGGAGCTGTTTTTT	CASSSNLGVGELFF
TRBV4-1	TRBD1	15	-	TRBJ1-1	TGCGCCAGCAGCCAGACAGGGCGGGTGCGGACTGAAGCTTTCTTT	CASSQTGRVRTEAFF
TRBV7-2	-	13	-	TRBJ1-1	TGTGCCAGCAGCTTAGATCCCGGGTTTGAAGCTTTCTTT	CASSLDPGFEAFF
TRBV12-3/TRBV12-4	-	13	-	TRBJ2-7	TGTGCCAGCAGTTTAGAGGCAGGGGCCGAGCAGTACTTC	CASSLEAGAEQYF
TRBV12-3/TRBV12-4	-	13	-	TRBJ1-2	TGTGCCAGCAGTTTAGTACAGAACTATGGCTACACCTTC	CASSLVQNYGYTF
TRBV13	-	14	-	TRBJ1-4	TGTGCCAGCAGCTCTCGGGGGTGGGCAGAGAAACTGTTTTTT	CASSSRGWAEKLFF
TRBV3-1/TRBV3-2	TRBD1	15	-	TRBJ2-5	TGTGCCAGCAGCCAACAGATCACAGGGGGCGAGACCCAGTACTTC	CASSQQITGGETQYF
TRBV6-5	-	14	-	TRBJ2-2	TGTGCCAGCATCAGTAGGAGGAACACCGGGGAGCTGTTTTTT	CASISRRNTGELFF
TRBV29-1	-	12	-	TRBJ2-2	TGCAGCGTTGGAGGGGGCACCGGGGAGCTGTTTTTT	CSVGGGTGELFF
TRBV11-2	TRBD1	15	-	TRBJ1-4	TGTGCCAGCAGCCCTCGGGGACAGGGGGGGGAAAAACTGTTTTTT	CASSPRGQGGEKLFF
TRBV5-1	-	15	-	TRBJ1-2	TGCGCCAGCAGCCTTGCAGGGGAACCTAACTATGGCTACACCTTC	CASSLAGEPNYGYTF
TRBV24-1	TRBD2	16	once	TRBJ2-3	TGTGCCACCAGTGACCCGACTAGCGGCCCCACAGATACGCAGTATTTT	CATSDPTSGPTDTQYF
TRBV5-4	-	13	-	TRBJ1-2	TGTGCCAGCAGCTACGTACAGGACTATGGCTACACCTTC	CASSYVQDYGYTF
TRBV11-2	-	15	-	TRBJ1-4	TGTGCCAGCAGCCCACAGGGCGGGCTTAATGAAAAACTGTTTTTT	CASSPQGGLNEKLFF
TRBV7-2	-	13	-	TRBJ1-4	TGTGCCAGCAGCCCCCAAACTAATGAAAAACTGTTTTTT	CASSPQTNEKLFF
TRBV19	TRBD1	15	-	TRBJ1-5	TGTGCCAGTAGTAGGGACAGGGAAGAAAATCAGCCCCAGCATTTT	CASSRDREENQPQHF